The sample holds many counts of the clone carrying this T cell receptor (beta chain). Its antigen is as yet unknown. V was pared by 0 bases and J by 5 bases, with 6 bases of the junction left unmatched. This CDR3 has 15 residues. Germline V gene data show CDR1 as SGHRS and CDR2 as YFSETQ. These data originate in a study of Graves' ophthalmopathy and Graves' hyperthyroidism. Study-level findings and limits: A classifier, a 13-signature model, separated ophthalmopathy from stable hyperthyroidism with approximately 88% sensitivity and 75% to 82% specificity.

Orbital computed tomography and thyroid ultrasound, along with TRAb, serum thyroxine and clinical symptoms, underpinned diagnosis. The sequenced template was RNA, covering the TCR beta CDR3 region. First-round RT-PCR with HTBI primers preceded a second-round multiplex PCR. TCRdb re-called the multiplex PCR reads with MiXCR, one entry per CDR3 protein. The sample lists around 1.1 million distinct CDR3 sequences, roughly 35% occurring once. The TCR sequence derives from an adult man with Graves' hyperthyroidism. Sequenced sample: peripheral blood or thyroid tissue (not recorded which). This sequence joins TRBV5-1 and TRBJ2-7; 9 nucleotides agree with TRBD2. CDR3 DNA: TGCGCCAGCAGCTTGGTAGGCGGGAGGGTCCACGAGCAGTACTTC. The encoded protein is CASSLVGGRVHEQYF.